This entry features one TCR beta chain sequence. Its antigen is currently unknown. The sample belongs to a study of PD-1 blockade in classical Hodgkin lymphoma. Study observations and caveats: Reports described newly diagnosed patients as having lower baseline TCR diversity than healthy donors.

Repertoires were generated with immunoSEQ multiplex PCR, while TCRdb's copy carries only in-frame clones and drops some. The data contain 10,000 to 15,000 clones, around 84% of them singletons. Brentuximab vedotin exposure varied, and every patient relapsed after autologous stem cell transplantation. The CDR3 is 13 amino acids. The V end lost 2 bases, the J end lost 1 base, and 6 bases lay between the germline ends. Looked up from germline, CDR1 is SGDLS and CDR2 is YYNGEE. The rearrangement joins TRBV9 to TRBJ1-1; unclear D gene. The receptor comes from a human donor with classical Hodgkin lymphoma. This specimen consisted of peripheral blood mononuclear cells (PBMCs), obtained at baseline. Written as DNA, the CDR3 is TGTGCCAGCAGCGTCCATGGGAACACTGAAGCTTTCTTT. This sequence encodes CASSVHGNTEAFF.